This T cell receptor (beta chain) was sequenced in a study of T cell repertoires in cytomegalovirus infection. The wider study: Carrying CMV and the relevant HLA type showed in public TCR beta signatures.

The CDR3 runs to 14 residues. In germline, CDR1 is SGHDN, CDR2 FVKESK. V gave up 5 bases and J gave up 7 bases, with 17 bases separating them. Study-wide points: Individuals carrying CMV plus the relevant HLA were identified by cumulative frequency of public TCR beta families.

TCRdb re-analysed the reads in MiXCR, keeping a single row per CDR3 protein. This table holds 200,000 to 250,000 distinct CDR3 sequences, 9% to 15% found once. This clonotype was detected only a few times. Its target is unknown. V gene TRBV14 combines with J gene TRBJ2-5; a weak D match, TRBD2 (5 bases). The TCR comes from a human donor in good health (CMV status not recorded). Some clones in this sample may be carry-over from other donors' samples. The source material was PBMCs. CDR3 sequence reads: CASSWTFRVGTQYF. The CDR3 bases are TGTGCCAGCAGCTGGACTTTCCGAGTTGGGACCCAGTACTTC. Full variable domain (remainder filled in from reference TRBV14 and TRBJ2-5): EAGVTQFPSHSVIEKGQTVTLRCDPISGHDNLYWYRRVMGKEIKFLLHFVKESKQDESGMPNNRFLAERTGGTYSTLKVQPAELEDSGVYFCASSWTFRVGTQYFGPGTRLLVL.